The subject of this entry is one T cell receptor (beta chain). This sample stems from a study of T cells after somatic rescue of genetic block. Trimming took 5 bases from V and 2 from J, leaving 21 bases between them. This CDR3 has 17 amino acids. Germline CDR1 is SGDLS and CDR2 is YYNGEE. Sequencing was performed with immunoSEQ multiplex PCR; in TCRdb, only in-frame clones are kept and a portion is missing. In the table there are just over 14,000 clones, about 65% of which are singletons. Input material: peripheral blood mononuclear cells (PBMCs). The source of this sequence is a man younger than 35. The chain links TRBV9 to TRBJ2-3; a possible D gene is TRBD2 (5 bases). The chain's CDR3 is CASREAGMHLPTDTQYF. For the CDR3, the DNA is TGTGCCAGCAGAGAAGCCGGGATGCACCTCCCCACAGATACGCAGTATTTT.